The rows below give T cell receptor beta chains drawn from one sample of a study of cytomegalovirus exposure and HLA in healthy donors. Profiled with immunoSEQ multiplex PCR; TCRdb holds only in-frame clones, not every one. The specimen's table records 100,000 to 150,000 clones. The sequenced material came from PBMCs. These receptor sequences come from a woman aged 40 to 55 in good health and CMV-seronegative. Both conserved end residues are part of each CDR3. D genes are given only for firm matches.

TRBV28	TRBD1	TRBJ1-1	CASSSTGREAFF	TGTGCCAGCAGTTCGACAGGGCGTGAAGCTTTCTTT
TRBV30	NA	TRBJ1-1	CAWSGSATRGGDTEAFF	TGTGCCTGGAGTGGATCGGCCACCCGAGGAGGAGACACTGAAGCTTTCTTT
TRBV7-9	NA	TRBJ2-7	CASSGEGEQYF	TGTGCCAGCAGTGGAGAGGGCGAGCAGTACTTC
TRBV5-1	NA	TRBJ1-2	CASSWGDSLRGYTF	TGCGCCAGCAGCTGGGGTGACAGTCTAAGGGGCTACACCTTC
TRBV19	TRBD1	TRBJ1-5	CASRPRDRGLKNQPQHF	TGTGCCAGTAGACCCCGGGACAGGGGGCTCAAAAATCAGCCCCAGCATTTT
TRBV19	TRBD1	TRBJ1-1	CASSIARGQNTEAFF	TGTGCCAGTAGTATAGCCAGGGGGCAGAACACTGAAGCTTTCTTT
TRBV7-2	NA	TRBJ1-5	CASSPPGGGNQPQHF	TGTGCCAGCAGCCCCCCCGGGGGTGGGAATCAGCCCCAGCATTTT
TRBV5-4	TRBD2	TRBJ2-1	CASSLRRGGYNNEQFF	TGTGCCAGCAGCTTGAGACGGGGGGGGTACAACAATGAGCAGTTCTTC
TRBV15	NA	TRBJ2-7	CATSREQASNYEQYF	TGTGCCACCAGCAGAGAGCAGGCGTCTAACTACGAGCAGTACTTC
TRBV6-5	NA	TRBJ1-5	CATAWMRDQPQHF	TGTGCCACCGCCTGGATGAGGGATCAGCCCCAGCATTTT
TRBV5-1	NA	TRBJ1-1	CASSLGTVSEAFF	TGCGCCAGCAGCTTGGGGACAGTATCTGAAGCTTTCTTT
TRBV4-2	NA	TRBJ1-1	CASSQGRGTEAFF	TGTGCCAGCAGCCAAGGTCGGGGCACTGAAGCTTTCTTT
TRBV27	TRBD1	TRBJ1-5	CASRQTGVRQPQHF	TGTGCCAGCAGGCAGACAGGGGTGAGGCAGCCCCAGCATTTT
TRBV5-8	NA	TRBJ2-7	CASSLYSAGSYEQYF	TGTGCCAGCAGCTTGTACAGCGCGGGGTCCTACGAGCAGTACTTC
TRBV5-1	NA	TRBJ1-1	CASSLGGDEAFF	TGCGCCAGCAGCTTGGGGGGGGATGAAGCTTTCTTT
TRBV9	NA	TRBJ2-1	CASSVSQYNEQFF	TGTGCCAGCAGCGTAAGTCAGTACAATGAGCAGTTCTTC